This T cell receptor (beta chain) was found in a study of T cells in Graves' hyperthyroidism and ophthalmopathy. Study at large: Peripheral blood was secured at the point of initial diagnosis, before any treatment. Points from the study as a whole: Among thyroid clonotypes expanded above 0.001, most also appeared in blood.

The cohort's ophthalmopathy patients, a group with duration under 3 months, had a Clinical Activity Score of at least 3 and a NOSPECS grade of at least 4. Using 10 ml of fresh peripheral blood, PBMCs were prepared. Amplification targeted TCR beta CDR3 regions from RNA transcripts. The HTBI primer set served for first-round RT-PCR of the TCR CDR3. TCRdb ran MiXCR on the multiplex PCR reads and lists one entry per CDR3 protein. Here the sample spans fewer than 650,000 distinct CDR3 sequences, about 15% being singletons. The germline V and J ends were trimmed by 2 bases and 4 bases, with 8 bases remaining between them. Germline V lookup: CDR1 MNHEY, CDR2 SVGEGT. This CDR3 is 13 amino acids long. This clonotype was observed at least ten times. Its matching antigen is unknown.

Sequencing was performed on blood. V gene TRBV6-2 or TRBV6-3 combines with J gene TRBJ1-1; no definite D call. The TCR originated in a woman in her thirties or forties with Graves' ophthalmopathy. As DNA, the CDR3 is TGTGCCAGCAGTTACGGTTTGACCACTGAAGCTTTCTTT. It yields the protein CASSYGLTTEAFF.